This entry is about one TCR beta chain. In the source study's methods: From reference gene primer amplification, estimates of nucleated cell counts were derived. Assay: immunoSEQ multiplex PCR; the TCRdb copy retains only in-frame clones and omits some. That table gives V, J and clone size, and the DNA gave D and trimming. Of 150,000 to 200,000 clones in the sample, over 75% were seen once. This entry is derived from a study of blood T cell repertoires in COVID-19. Study-wide background: Material from acute and convalescent COVID-19 was sourced from the United States, Italy and Spain. Sample material is recorded as cDNA or gDNA derived from T cells, B-cell-depleted T cells, or PBMCs.

With 9 bases clipped from V and 7 bases from J, the junction kept 8 bases outside the gene matches. CDR1 and CDR2 (germline): MNHNY, SVGAGI (reference sequence). CDR3 length equals 13 residues. The chain links TRBV6-6 to TRBJ1-5; 8 bases fit TRBD1. The clonotype originates from a man aged 70-80 years with active or convalescent COVID-19. The sequencing sample was made of peripheral blood. In nucleotides, the CDR3 is TGTGCCAGTTCGGACAGGGTTGACCAGCCCCAGCATTTT. It translates to CASSDRVDQPQHF.